This is a list of T cell receptor beta chains from one sample in a study of memory CD4+ T cells and cytomegalovirus serostatus. Sequencing used immunoSEQ multiplex PCR; TCRdb keeps in-frame clones, though not all of them. In the table there are 35,000 to 45,000 clones, about 76% of which are singletons. The sample consisted of memory CD4+ T cells from blood. The receptors here all came from an adult in good health and CMV-seronegative. CDR3s include the opening cysteine and the closing phenylalanine or tryptophan. The order of the fields is D gene, V gene, J gene, clone size, CDR3 protein, CDR3 DNA. The D gene is left open where the match is weak. Some rows have no size entry. The others give once, few or many, or a class for an expanded clone.

>NA|TRBV9|TRBJ2-2|NA
CASSRRGAGNTGELFF
TGTGCCAGCAGCCGGAGGGGGGCGGGGAACACCGGGGAGCTGTTTTTT
>TRBD1|TRBV6-1|TRBJ1-2|NA
CASSDPLTGKAYGYTF
TGTGCCAGCAGTGATCCTTTGACAGGGAAGGCGTATGGCTACACCTTC
>NA|TRBV10-3|TRBJ1-4|NA
CAISEGATNEKLFF
TGTGCCATCAGTGAAGGGGCAACTAATGAAAAACTGTTTTTT
>NA|TRBV9|TRBJ2-2|NA
CASSARGDTGELFF
TGTGCCAGCAGCGCGAGGGGGGACACCGGGGAGCTGTTTTTT
>NA|TRBV7-6|TRBJ1-1|NA
CASSLGIGGSEAFF
TGTGCCAGCAGCTTAGGAATCGGGGGGTCTGAAGCTTTCTTT
>NA|TRBV7-3|TRBJ1-2|NA
CASSVTTDGYYGYTF
TGTGCCAGCAGCGTTACAACGGACGGCTACTATGGCTACACCTTC
>NA|TRBV11-2|TRBJ1-1|NA
CASSFSSQGTEAFF
TGTGCCAGCAGCTTCTCCTCACAGGGCACTGAAGCTTTCTTT
>NA|TRBV6-6|TRBJ2-7|NA
CASSYSPSRGEQYF
TGTGCCAGCAGTTACTCGCCCTCTAGGGGTGAGCAGTACTTC
>NA|TRBV5-1|TRBJ1-6|NA
CASSPVGQLNSPLHF
TGCGCCAGCAGCCCGGTCGGACAGCTGAATTCACCCCTCCACTTT
>TRBD2|TRBV6-6|TRBJ2-1|NA
CASSYALAGGSNEQFF
TGTGCCAGCAGTTACGCCCTCGCGGGGGGCAGCAATGAGCAGTTCTTC
>NA|TRBV7-9|TRBJ1-4|few
CASSFRQANEKLFF
TGTGCCAGCAGCTTTCGACAGGCGAATGAAAAACTGTTTTTT
>NA|TRBV19|TRBJ1-2|NA
CASSIFEDGYTF
TGTGCCAGTAGTATATTTGAGGATGGCTACACCTTC
>NA|TRBV27|TRBJ1-2|NA
CASSPRGGRVMGNYGYTF
TGTGCCAGCAGTCCCCGGGGGGGGAGGGTAATGGGGAACTATGGCTACACCTTC
>NA|TRBV14|TRBJ2-1|NA
CASSQGGPHNEQFF
TGTGCCAGCAGCCAAGGAGGGCCCCACAATGAGCAGTTCTTC
>TRBD2|TRBV7-9|TRBJ2-5|few
CASSPHPGETSARTQYF
TGTGCCAGCAGCCCCCACCCGGGGGAGACTAGCGCGCGGACCCAGTACTTC
>NA|TRBV5-6|TRBJ1-6|NA
CASSLSPQVNSPLHF
TGTGCCAGCAGCTTGTCCCCCCAGGTAAATTCACCCCTCCACTTT
>NA|TRBV4-1|TRBJ2-1|NA
CASSLTQVSSYNEQFF
TGCGCCAGCAGCCTTACTCAGGTGAGCTCCTACAATGAGCAGTTCTTC
>NA|TRBV10-1|TRBJ2-7|NA
CASSPLRGLGPYEQYF
TGCGCCAGCAGTCCCCTAAGGGGGTTAGGTCCCTACGAGCAGTACTTC
>NA|TRBV11-3|TRBJ2-1|NA
CASSLGFSSGLNNEQFF
TGTGCCAGCAGCTTAGGCTTCTCGAGTGGGCTCAACAATGAGCAGTTCTTC
>TRBD1|TRBV6-6|TRBJ2-2|NA
CASSSQGASTGELFF
TGTGCCAGCAGTTCCCAGGGGGCTAGCACCGGGGAGCTGTTTTTT
>NA|TRBV7-6|TRBJ1-1|NA
CASSLAIAGSEAFF
TGTGCCAGCAGCTTAGCCATTGCTGGCAGCGAAGCTTTCTTT
>TRBD1|TRBV9|TRBJ2-1|NA
CASSVGQESYNEQFF
TGTGCCAGCAGCGTGGGACAGGAGTCCTACAATGAGCAGTTCTTC
>NA|TRBV27|TRBJ2-5|NA
CASSFTGLETQYF
TGTGCCAGCAGTTTTACGGGGCTAGAGACCCAGTACTTC
>NA|TRBV19|TRBJ1-6|NA
CASRGDRSYNSPLHF
TGTGCCAGTAGAGGGGATCGCTCCTATAATTCACCCCTCCACTTT
>NA|TRBV15|TRBJ2-1|NA
CATSRGDNEQFF
TGTGCCACCAGCAGAGGTGACAATGAGCAGTTCTTC
>NA|TRBV7-6|TRBJ1-6|NA
CASSPGGRRDSPLHF
TGTGCCAGCAGCCCTGGAGGGAGAAGAGATTCACCCCTCCACTTT
>TRBD1|TRBV6-4|TRBJ1-2|NA
CASRLEPGTAYGYTF
TGTGCCAGCAGACTAGAACCCGGGACAGCATATGGCTACACCTTC
>NA|TRBV5-1|TRBJ1-4|NA
CASSPRWAANEKLFF
TGCGCCAGCAGCCCCCGGTGGGCGGCAAATGAAAAACTGTTTTTT
>TRBD2|TRBV5-4|TRBJ2-7|NA
CASSEGLAGGKSYEQYF
TGTGCCAGCAGCGAGGGACTAGCGGGGGGGAAGTCCTACGAGCAGTACTTC
>NA|TRBV30|TRBJ2-3|NA
CACPQGTNTQYF
TGTGCCTGTCCACAGGGCACAAATACGCAGTATTTT
>TRBD1|TRBV2|TRBJ2-7|NA
CASIRGTGGREQYF
TGTGCCAGCATCCGTGGGACAGGGGGACGGGAGCAGTACTTC
>NA|TRBV7-2|TRBJ1-1|NA
CASSSQLNTEAFF
TGTGCCAGCAGCTCCCAACTGAACACTGAAGCTTTCTTT
>TRBD2|TRBV5-1|TRBJ2-7|NA
CASSWSSGGSYEQYF
TGCGCCAGCAGCTGGAGTAGCGGGGGATCCTACGAGCAGTACTTC
>TRBD1|TRBV5-6|TRBJ1-2|NA
CASSLAGDRVSYGYTF
TGTGCCAGCAGCTTGGCCGGGGACAGGGTATCCTATGGCTACACCTTC
>NA|TRBV5-1|TRBJ2-7|NA
CASKPPGGSYEQYF
TGCGCCAGCAAACCCCCCGGGGGTTCATACGAGCAGTACTTC
>NA|TRBV7-2|TRBJ1-5|NA
CASSSGYQQPQHF
TGTGCCAGCAGCTCCGGCTATCAACAGCCCCAGCATTTT
>NA|TRBV5-6|TRBJ2-7|NA
CASSIDSQSSYEQYF
TGTGCCAGCAGCATCGACAGCCAGAGCTCCTACGAGCAGTACTTC
>NA|TRBV6-6|TRBJ1-5|few
CASSYGARSNQPQHF
TGTGCCAGCAGTTACGGGGCCCGTAGCAATCAGCCCCAGCATTTT
>TRBD1|TRBV6-6|TRBJ2-7|NA
CASRSGTGVGEQYF
TGTGCCAGCAGATCCGGGACAGGGGTTGGCGAGCAGTACTTC
>TRBD1|TRBV5-1|TRBJ2-2|NA
CASSFGTGFGGELFF
TGCGCCAGCAGCTTCGGGACAGGGTTTGGCGGGGAGCTGTTTTTT
>NA|TRBV2|TRBJ2-2|NA
CASSSRGAGGTGELFF
TGTGCCAGCAGCTCACGGGGGGCCGGGGGCACCGGGGAGCTGTTTTTT
>NA|TRBV5-1|TRBJ2-5|NA
CASSSGTLGETQYF
TGCGCCAGCAGCTCCGGGACTCTTGGGGAGACCCAGTACTTC
>TRBD1|TRBV2|TRBJ1-5|NA
CASKSTGTSPNQPQHF
TGTGCCAGCAAATCGACAGGGACATCTCCGAATCAGCCCCAGCATTTT
>NA|TRBV30|TRBJ1-2|once
CAWNGNYGYTF
TGTGCCTGGAACGGTAACTATGGCTACACCTTC
>NA|TRBV7-8|TRBJ2-5|NA
CASSLVSLLGTQYF
TGTGCCAGCAGCTTAGTTTCCCTCCTGGGGACCCAGTACTTC
>NA|TRBV30|TRBJ1-4|NA
CAWSVGEGEKLFF
TGTGCCTGGAGTGTTGGTGAGGGAGAAAAACTGTTTTTT
>NA|TRBV4-1|TRBJ1-2|NA
CASSPGGPPLGMDGYTF
TGCGCCAGCAGCCCGGGAGGACCACCCCTAGGTATGGATGGCTACACCTTC
>NA|TRBV15|TRBJ1-5|once
CATSNRVGAGQPQHF
TGTGCCACCAGTAACAGGGTGGGGGCCGGTCAGCCCCAGCATTTT
>NA|TRBV5-6|TRBJ2-7|NA
CASSDTGAIHEQYF
TGTGCCAGCAGCGATACTGGGGCGATACACGAGCAGTACTTC
>NA|TRBV25-1|TRBJ1-5|few
CASRGQQNQPQHF
TGTGCCAGCAGAGGACAGCAAAATCAGCCCCAGCATTTT
>NA|TRBV7-4|TRBJ1-4|NA
CASSCRVCEKLFF
TGTGCCAGCAGCTGCAGGGTTTGCGAAAAACTGTTTTTT
>NA|TRBV4-1|TRBJ1-1|NA
CASRPGWARSLNTEAFF
TGCGCCAGCAGGCCAGGTTGGGCGAGGTCACTGAACACTGAAGCTTTCTTT
>NA|TRBV9|TRBJ1-1|NA
CASSVNDLGGTEAFF
TGTGCCAGCAGCGTAAACGATCTAGGGGGAACTGAAGCTTTCTTT
>NA|TRBV6-5|TRBJ2-6|once
CASRLGSEANVLTF
TGTGCCAGCAGGCTCGGGTCGGAGGCCAACGTCCTGACTTTC
>NA|TRBV7-2|TRBJ2-1|NA
CASSPTVFEQFF
TGTGCCAGCAGTCCCACGGTCTTTGAGCAGTTCTTC
>TRBD1|TRBV10-3|TRBJ1-5|NA
CAISQGEGQPQHF
TGTGCCATCAGCCAGGGGGAAGGTCAGCCCCAGCATTTT
>NA|TRBV9|TRBJ2-1|NA
CASSGAHEQFF
TGTGCCAGCAGCGGGGCCCATGAGCAGTTCTTC